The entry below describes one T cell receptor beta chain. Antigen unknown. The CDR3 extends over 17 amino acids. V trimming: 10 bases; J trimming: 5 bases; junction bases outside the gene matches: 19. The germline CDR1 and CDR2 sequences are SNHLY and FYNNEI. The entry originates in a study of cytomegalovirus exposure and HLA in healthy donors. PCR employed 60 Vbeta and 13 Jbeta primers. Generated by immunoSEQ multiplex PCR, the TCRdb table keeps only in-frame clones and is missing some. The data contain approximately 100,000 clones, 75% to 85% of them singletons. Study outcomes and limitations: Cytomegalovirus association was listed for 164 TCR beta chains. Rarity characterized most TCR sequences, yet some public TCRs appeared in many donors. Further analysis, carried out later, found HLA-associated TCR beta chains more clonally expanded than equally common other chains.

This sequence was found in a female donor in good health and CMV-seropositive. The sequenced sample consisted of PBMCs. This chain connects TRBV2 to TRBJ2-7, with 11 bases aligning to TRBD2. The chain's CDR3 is CAIVKGAASGGPHEQYF. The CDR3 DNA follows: TGTGCCATCGTCAAGGGGGCGGCTAGCGGGGGGCCCCACGAGCAGTACTTC. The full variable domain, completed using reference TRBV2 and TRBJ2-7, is EPEVTQTPSHQVTQMGQEVILRCVPISNHLYFYWYRQILGQKVEFLVSFYNNEISEKSEIFDDQFSVERPDGSNFTLKIRSTKLEDSAMYFCAIVKGAASGGPHEQYFGPGTRLTVT.